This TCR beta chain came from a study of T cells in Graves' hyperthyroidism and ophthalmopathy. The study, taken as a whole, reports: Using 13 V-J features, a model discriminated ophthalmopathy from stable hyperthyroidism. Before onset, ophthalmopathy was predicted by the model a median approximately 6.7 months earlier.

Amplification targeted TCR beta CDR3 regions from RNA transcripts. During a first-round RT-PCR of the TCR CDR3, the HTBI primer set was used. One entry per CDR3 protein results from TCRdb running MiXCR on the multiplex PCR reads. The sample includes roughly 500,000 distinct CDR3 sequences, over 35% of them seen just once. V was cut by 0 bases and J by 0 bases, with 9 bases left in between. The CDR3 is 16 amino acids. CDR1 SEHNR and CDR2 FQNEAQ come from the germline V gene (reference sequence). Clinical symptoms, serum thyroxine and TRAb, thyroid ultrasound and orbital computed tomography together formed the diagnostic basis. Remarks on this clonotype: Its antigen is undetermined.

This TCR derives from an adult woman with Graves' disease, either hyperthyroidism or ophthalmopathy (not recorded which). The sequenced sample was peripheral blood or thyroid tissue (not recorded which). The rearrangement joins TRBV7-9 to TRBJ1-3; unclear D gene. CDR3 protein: CASSLALQSSGNTIYF. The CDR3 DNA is TGTGCCAGCAGCTTAGCTTTACAGAGCTCTGGAAACACCATATATTTT.